Sequencing of this T cell receptor beta chain was carried out in a study of cytomegalovirus exposure and HLA in healthy donors. The overall study: Some 91 million unique TCRs from HLA-typed donors were held in an early release of data.

Germline-derived CDR1 and CDR2 are SGHRS and YFSETQ. Trimming cost V 2 bases and J 7 bases, with 17 bases left between them. The CDR3 runs 15 residues. A word on this clone: The antigen is not known.

Primers included in the PCR were 60 Vbeta and 13 Jbeta primers. Some clones are missing from TCRdb's copy, which holds only in-frame ones; the method was immunoSEQ multiplex PCR. The repertoire consists of approximately 110,000 clones, with 65% to 75% occurring once and the leading ten covering about 11%. Study-wide findings and caveats: A missense DCLRE1C variant was associated with V- and J-gene trimming of TCR beta chains in a later analysis, and an independent cohort replicated the association. In a later analysis, CMV-associated beta chains were mostly HLA-associated, it appeared.

The source material was PBMCs. The TCR comes from a man aged 35-49 years in good health and CMV-seropositive. The chain employs TRBV5-1 and TRBJ2-3, with D possibly TRBD1 on 5 matching bases. CDR3 nucleotides: TGCGCCAGCAGCTTCAGAGCCGACAGCCGGAATACGCAGTATTTT. Its translation: CASSFRADSRNTQYF.